A selection of T cell receptor beta chains follows, all from one sample in a study of T cells in Graves' hyperthyroidism and ophthalmopathy. TCRdb independently ran MiXCR on the multiplex PCR reads; one entry per CDR3 protein. The data contain more than 650,000 distinct CDR3 sequences, about 14% of them singletons. The sample taken for sequencing was blood. All receptors come from a woman aged 18 to 35 with Graves' hyperthyroidism. Each CDR3 is given with its conserved first and last residue. A D gene is named only where the DNA matches it firmly. Some rows have no size entry. The others give once, few or many, or a class for an expanded clone.

D gene: -
V gene: TRBV6-1
clone size: -
J gene: TRBJ2-2
CDR3 DNA: TGTGCCAGCAGTGAGGCTAGAGTTGTCGGGGAGCTGTTTTTT
CDR3 protein: CASSEARVVGELFF

D gene: -
V gene: TRBV18
clone size: many
J gene: TRBJ1-1
CDR3 DNA: TGTGCCAGCTCACCCGAGACAGGAAACACTGAAGCTTTCTTT
CDR3 protein: CASSPETGNTEAFF

D gene: -
V gene: TRBV24-1
clone size: -
J gene: TRBJ2-7
CDR3 DNA: TGTGCCACCAGTGATAATCAGGGATACGAGCAGTACTTC
CDR3 protein: CATSDNQGYEQYF

D gene: TRBD1
V gene: TRBV3-1
clone size: many
J gene: TRBJ2-7
CDR3 DNA: TGTGCCAGCAGCCGGGGACAGGGTTCTACCGAGCAGTACTTC
CDR3 protein: CASSRGQGSTEQYF

D gene: -
V gene: TRBV6-1
clone size: many
J gene: TRBJ1-1
CDR3 DNA: TGTGCCAGCAGTTTCAGGACAATGGACACTGAAGCTTTCTTT
CDR3 protein: CASSFRTMDTEAFF

D gene: -
V gene: TRBV6-1
clone size: few
J gene: TRBJ1-1
CDR3 DNA: TGTGCCAGCTATCCTGGGGGGAACACTGAAGCTTTCTTT
CDR3 protein: CASYPGGNTEAFF

D gene: TRBD1
V gene: TRBV6-2/TRBV6-3
clone size: -
J gene: TRBJ2-7
CDR3 DNA: TGTGCCAGTGGACAGGGATATCCCGCCTACGAGCAGTACTTC
CDR3 protein: CASGQGYPAYEQYF

D gene: TRBD1
V gene: TRBV20-1
clone size: many
J gene: TRBJ2-5
CDR3 DNA: TGCAGTGCTCCCTTCCCGACAGGGGCTGGGGAGACCCAGTACTTC
CDR3 protein: CSAPFPTGAGETQYF

D gene: -
V gene: TRBV2
clone size: many
J gene: TRBJ2-1
CDR3 DNA: TGTGCCACCGGCGGGACAGCTAACAAGAAGGGGGCGGGTCTTTCCTACAATGAGCAGTTCTTC
CDR3 protein: CATGGTANKKGAGLSYNEQFF

D gene: TRBD2
V gene: TRBV6-1
clone size: many
J gene: TRBJ2-1
CDR3 DNA: TGTGCCAGCAGTACCTTAAGATGGACTAGCTTCTCCTACAATGAGCAGTTCTTC
CDR3 protein: CASSTLRWTSFSYNEQFF

D gene: TRBD1
V gene: TRBV6-1
clone size: few
J gene: TRBJ2-7
CDR3 DNA: TGTGCCAGCAGTGACCCCGGGACAGGGAACTACGAGCAGTACTTC
CDR3 protein: CASSDPGTGNYEQYF

D gene: -
V gene: TRBV20-1
clone size: -
J gene: TRBJ2-7
CDR3 DNA: TGCAGTGCTAAACTAGGGGGTACCGAGCAGTACTTC
CDR3 protein: CSAKLGGTEQYF

D gene: -
V gene: TRBV27
clone size: many
J gene: TRBJ2-7
CDR3 DNA: TGTGCCAGCAGTCACGGACAGTCCTACGAGCAGTACTTC
CDR3 protein: CASSHGQSYEQYF

D gene: -
V gene: TRBV19
clone size: few
J gene: TRBJ2-1
CDR3 DNA: TGTGCCAGTAGTATTTACGATGAGCAGTTCTTC
CDR3 protein: CASSIYDEQFF

D gene: -
V gene: TRBV15
clone size: -
J gene: TRBJ1-5
CDR3 DNA: TGTGCCACCAGCAGAGATGCGGGGGGGGGTCAGCCCCAGCATTTT
CDR3 protein: CATSRDAGGGQPQHF

D gene: -
V gene: TRBV10-2
clone size: -
J gene: TRBJ2-7
CDR3 DNA: TGCGCCAGCAGGACCGGAGACGGCCCGCAGTACTTC
CDR3 protein: CASRTGDGPQYF

D gene: -
V gene: TRBV7-9
clone size: -
J gene: TRBJ2-3
CDR3 DNA: TGTGCCAGCCGGCCCTATAGCACAGATACGCAGTATTTT
CDR3 protein: CASRPYSTDTQYF

D gene: -
V gene: TRBV29-1
clone size: many
J gene: TRBJ1-1
CDR3 DNA: TGCAGCGTTGTCCCAGGGGCCAAGAACACTGAAGCTTTCTTT
CDR3 protein: CSVVPGAKNTEAFF

D gene: -
V gene: TRBV7-2
clone size: few
J gene: TRBJ2-2
CDR3 DNA: TGTGCCAGCAGCCGCTGGGAGGCAGGGACCGGGACCGGGGAGCTGTTTTTT
CDR3 protein: CASSRWEAGTGTGELFF

D gene: -
V gene: TRBV20-1
clone size: many
J gene: TRBJ2-1
CDR3 DNA: TGCAGTGCTAGTAAGCTAGCCTATGAGCAGTTCTTC
CDR3 protein: CSASKLAYEQFF

D gene: -
V gene: TRBV7-9
clone size: -
J gene: TRBJ1-4
CDR3 DNA: TGTGCCAGCAGAGGCCCAGGGGAAGGAGCTAATGAAAAACTGTTTTTT
CDR3 protein: CASRGPGEGANEKLFF

D gene: TRBD2
V gene: TRBV20-1
clone size: -
J gene: TRBJ2-1
CDR3 DNA: TGCAGTGCCCCTAGCGGGAGGGACAATGAGCAGTTCTTC
CDR3 protein: CSAPSGRDNEQFF

D gene: TRBD1
V gene: TRBV6-1
clone size: many
J gene: TRBJ1-5
CDR3 DNA: TGTGCCAGCAGTCCGGGACAGGGGGACGGTCAGCCCCAGCATTTT
CDR3 protein: CASSPGQGDGQPQHF

D gene: TRBD1
V gene: TRBV7-2
clone size: -
J gene: TRBJ1-5
CDR3 DNA: TGTGCCAGCAGCTTAGTGGTAGGGGGCCTCAATCAGCCCCAGCATTTT
CDR3 protein: CASSLVVGGLNQPQHF

D gene: TRBD2
V gene: TRBV19
clone size: -
J gene: TRBJ2-7
CDR3 DNA: TGTGCCAGTAGTCCCGAACTAGCGGGAGTAAACCCCTACGAGCAGTACTTC
CDR3 protein: CASSPELAGVNPYEQYF

D gene: -
V gene: TRBV27
clone size: few
J gene: TRBJ1-6
CDR3 DNA: TGTGCCAGCAGTGCCCTCCCGGGGTTCGGTTCACCCCTCCACTTT
CDR3 protein: CASSALPGFGSPLHF

D gene: -
V gene: TRBV20-1
clone size: -
J gene: TRBJ1-1
CDR3 DNA: TGCAGTGCTAGAGTGCCCCCGGTGAACACTGAAGCTTTCTTT
CDR3 protein: CSARVPPVNTEAFF

D gene: -
V gene: TRBV4-3
clone size: many
J gene: TRBJ2-1
CDR3 DNA: TGCGCCAGCAGCCAAGATAGGGGGGCGCGGTACAATGAGCAGTTCTTC
CDR3 protein: CASSQDRGARYNEQFF

D gene: -
V gene: TRBV20-1
clone size: few
J gene: TRBJ2-1
CDR3 DNA: TGCAGTGCTAGTAGGCCACCCAATGAGCAGTTCTTC
CDR3 protein: CSASRPPNEQFF

D gene: -
V gene: TRBV25-1
clone size: -
J gene: TRBJ1-2
CDR3 DNA: TGTGCCAGCAGCCGGACAGACCTTAACTATGGCTACACCTTC
CDR3 protein: CASSRTDLNYGYTF

D gene: -
V gene: TRBV15
clone size: few
J gene: TRBJ2-7
CDR3 DNA: TGTGCCACCAGCAGGGCGGGCTACGAGCAGTACTTC
CDR3 protein: CATSRAGYEQYF

D gene: -
V gene: TRBV7-9
clone size: few
J gene: TRBJ1-1
CDR3 DNA: TGTGCCAGCAGCTACACGGGGAGCGCTGAAGCTTTCTTT
CDR3 protein: CASSYTGSAEAFF

D gene: TRBD2
V gene: TRBV7-9
clone size: few
J gene: TRBJ2-3
CDR3 DNA: TGTGCCAGCAGCTTCCCCCTGTCCGGCGGGAGGGCCACAGATACGCAGTATTTT
CDR3 protein: CASSFPLSGGRATDTQYF

D gene: -
V gene: TRBV27
clone size: many
J gene: TRBJ2-7
CDR3 DNA: TGTGCCAGCAGTTTATCGAAACAGGTATCGTCCTACGAGCAGTACTTC
CDR3 protein: CASSLSKQVSSYEQYF

D gene: TRBD2
V gene: TRBV20-1
clone size: many
J gene: TRBJ2-7
CDR3 DNA: TGCAGTGCTAGGGCCGGGGGGGAGAGCGGGAGAGGTGGCGAGCAGTACTTC
CDR3 protein: CSARAGGESGRGGEQYF

D gene: -
V gene: TRBV15
clone size: few
J gene: TRBJ1-1
CDR3 DNA: TGTGCCACCGGAGAGGGCCTGAACACTGAAGCTTTCTTT
CDR3 protein: CATGEGLNTEAFF

D gene: -
V gene: TRBV2
clone size: many
J gene: TRBJ2-2
CDR3 DNA: TGTGCCAGCAGTCCTACTGCGACCACCGGGGAGCTGTTTTTT
CDR3 protein: CASSPTATTGELFF

D gene: -
V gene: TRBV6-1
clone size: -
J gene: TRBJ1-6
CDR3 DNA: TGTGCCAGCGCCCGGGATGTTCAAGATTCACCCCTCCACTTT
CDR3 protein: CASARDVQDSPLHF

D gene: -
V gene: TRBV6-1
clone size: many
J gene: TRBJ2-7
CDR3 DNA: TGTGCCAGCAGCCCGGATGTTTTGGCGGCCAACTCCTACGAGCAGTACTTC
CDR3 protein: CASSPDVLAANSYEQYF

D gene: TRBD2
V gene: TRBV10-3
clone size: -
J gene: TRBJ2-1
CDR3 DNA: TGTGCCATCGGGGGACCGGGACTAGCGAACAATGAGCAGTTCTTC
CDR3 protein: CAIGGPGLANNEQFF

D gene: -
V gene: TRBV4-1
clone size: few
J gene: TRBJ1-1
CDR3 DNA: TGCGCCAGCAGCCAATTTAGTCTGGGCCAAGGCGACACTGAAGCTTTCTTT
CDR3 protein: CASSQFSLGQGDTEAFF

D gene: TRBD2
V gene: TRBV27
clone size: many
J gene: TRBJ2-7
CDR3 DNA: TGTGCCAGCAGTTTAGGGACTAGTCTCCACGAGCAGTACTTC
CDR3 protein: CASSLGTSLHEQYF

D gene: -
V gene: TRBV29-1
clone size: few
J gene: TRBJ1-2
CDR3 DNA: TGCAGCGTCCCAAGGGGGGTAGGAGGCTACACCTTC
CDR3 protein: CSVPRGVGGYTF

D gene: TRBD2
V gene: TRBV7-9
clone size: many
J gene: TRBJ2-4
CDR3 DNA: TGTGCCAGCAGCTCAGTTGGGACTAGGGAAAACATTCAGTACTTC
CDR3 protein: CASSSVGTRENIQYF

D gene: -
V gene: TRBV7-3
clone size: many
J gene: TRBJ2-3
CDR3 DNA: TGTGCCAGCAGCTTAACGGAAGATACGGGCACAGATACGCAGTATTTT
CDR3 protein: CASSLTEDTGTDTQYF

D gene: TRBD2
V gene: TRBV7-9
clone size: many
J gene: TRBJ2-1
CDR3 DNA: TGTGCCAGCAGCTCCGGGACTAGCGGGCCGGCTAAATACAATGAGCAGTTCTTC
CDR3 protein: CASSSGTSGPAKYNEQFF

D gene: -
V gene: TRBV30
clone size: many
J gene: TRBJ1-2
CDR3 DNA: TGTGCCTGGAGTACCGGGTCCTCATACAACTATGGCTACACCTTC
CDR3 protein: CAWSTGSSYNYGYTF

D gene: -
V gene: TRBV25-1
clone size: -
J gene: TRBJ2-3
CDR3 DNA: TGTGCCAGCACCTCCGGGGGTCGCACAGATACGCAGTATTTT
CDR3 protein: CASTSGGRTDTQYF

D gene: -
V gene: TRBV30
clone size: -
J gene: TRBJ1-2
CDR3 DNA: TGTGTCTGGAGTGGACATAAGGGAGCTAACTATGGCTACGCCTTC
CDR3 protein: CVWSGHKGANYGYAF

D gene: -
V gene: TRBV6-2/TRBV6-3
clone size: -
J gene: TRBJ2-2
CDR3 DNA: TGTGCGGCCCTTTTGAGCTCCGGGGAGCTGCTTTTT
CDR3 protein: CAALLSSGELLF

D gene: -
V gene: TRBV7-9
clone size: few
J gene: TRBJ2-7
CDR3 DNA: TGTGCCAGCAGCCCCCTTCAGGGTCTACCTATCTACGAGCAGTACTTC
CDR3 protein: CASSPLQGLPIYEQYF

D gene: -
V gene: TRBV7-3
clone size: many
J gene: TRBJ2-1
CDR3 DNA: TGTGCCAGCAGCGCCCCGGGCCTACCATACAATGAGCAGTTCTTC
CDR3 protein: CASSAPGLPYNEQFF

D gene: -
V gene: TRBV5-1
clone size: many
J gene: TRBJ2-1
CDR3 DNA: TGCGCCAGCAGCCTCCGGCCTCGAGGGGGACAAGGGGGGATGGATGAGCAGTTCTTC
CDR3 protein: CASSLRPRGGQGGMDEQFF

D gene: -
V gene: TRBV28
clone size: many
J gene: TRBJ2-6
CDR3 DNA: TGTGCCAGCAGTCCACGCTCTGGGGCCAACGTCCTGACTTTC
CDR3 protein: CASSPRSGANVLTF

D gene: -
V gene: TRBV20-1
clone size: many
J gene: TRBJ2-7
CDR3 DNA: TGCAGTGCTAGAGGAGGGGGAGCTTACGAGCAGTACTTC
CDR3 protein: CSARGGGAYEQYF